This T cell receptor beta chain stems from a study of blood T cell repertoires in COVID-19. On the study more broadly: Donors in the United States, Italy and Spain gave samples during acute or convalescent COVID-19.

Sequenced by immunoSEQ multiplex PCR; TCRdb stores in-frame clones only, minus some. This table has 250,000 to 300,000 clones, approximately 86% appearing once. This CDR3 comprises 14 residues. Trimming removed 10 bases from V and 8 bases from J; junction bases left unmatched: 11. CDR1 and CDR2 from the germline V gene are LNHDA and SQIVND (reference sequence). Source material: peripheral blood. The chain carries TRBV19 and TRBJ1-2; 12 bases match TRBD1. The sequence was obtained from a young man with active or convalescent COVID-19. CDR3 sequence: CATTKRDRGQGYTF. CDR3 nucleotides: TGTGCCACTACAAAACGGGACAGGGGGCAAGGCTACACCTTC.